One and the same sample provided the 21 T cell receptor beta chains below, sequenced in a study of cytomegalovirus exposure and HLA in healthy donors. Produced via immunoSEQ multiplex PCR; TCRdb's table is partial and in-frame only. The sample contains roughly 300,000 clones, roughly 90% of which appear only once. Sequencing used PBMCs. The receptors were sampled from a woman younger than 35 in good health and CMV-seronegative.

This chain connects TRBV27 to TRBJ1-6, with 8 bases matching TRBD1. The CDR3 extends over 14 amino acids. V lost 6 bases to trimming and J lost 6 bases; unmatched junction nucleotides: 4. Per the germline V gene, CDR1 is MNHEY and CDR2 is SMNVEV (reference sequence). The CDR3 region is CASRADRGNSPLHF. Written as DNA, the CDR3 is TGTGCCAGCAGGGCCGACAGGGGTAATTCACCCCTCCACTTT.

CDR3 sequence (DNA): TGCGCCAGCAGAGTCAGCCAGGCCTACAATGAGCAGTTCTTC. As protein: CASRVSQAYNEQFF. The V gene is TRBV5-1, the J gene TRBJ2-1; D gene uncertain. CDR3 size: 14 residues. Germline-derived CDR1 and CDR2 are SGHRS and YFSETQ. V was cut by 5 bases and J by 2 bases, with 11 bases left in between.

The V and J genes are TRBV11-2 and TRBJ2-1; tentatively, D is TRBD2 (6 bases). Germline V gene data show CDR1 as SGHAT and CDR2 as FQNNGV. V lost 7 bases and J 0 bases, leaving 16 bases between the germline ends. The CDR3 is made up of 16 amino acids. CDR3 coding DNA: TGTGCCAGCACTCCGGGTAGGGGAGGCTCCTACAATGAGCAGTTCTTC. This sequence encodes CASTPGRGGSYNEQFF. The variable domain in full, completed from reference TRBV11-2 and TRBJ2-1, reads EAGVAQSPRYKIIEKRQSVAFWCNPISGHATLYWYQQILGQGPKLLIQFQNNGVVDDSQLPKDRFSAERLKGVDSTLKIQPAKLEDSAVYLCASTPGRGGSYNEQFFGPGTRLTVL.

The rearrangement links TRBV10-2 to TRBJ2-2; 7 bases align to TRBD1. The germline V gene encodes CDR1 WSHSY and CDR2 SAAADI. This CDR3 comprises 14 residues. With V trimmed by 9 bases and J by 0 bases, 4 bases remained unmatched. CDR3 nucleotides: TGCGCCAGTTCCAGGGGGTCGAACACCGGGGAGCTGTTTTTT. Translation gives CASSRGSNTGELFF.

This clone was seen only once. The chain is built from TRBV7-2 and TRBJ2-2, with a possible D match to TRBD1 (6 bases). Trimming pared 1 base from V and 6 bases from J, leaving 12 bases between. Germline V lookup: CDR1 SGHTA, CDR2 FQGNSA. The CDR3 loop spans 15 amino acids. CDR3 in amino acids: CASSLGGTRAGELFF. In DNA, the CDR3 is TGTGCCAGCAGCTTAGGAGGGACACGGGCCGGGGAGCTGTTTTTT. Using reference TRBV7-2 and TRBJ2-2 for the parts outside the CDR3, the full variable domain is GAGVSQSPSNKVTEKGKDVELRCDPISGHTALYWYRQSLGQGLEFLIYFQGNSAPDKSGLPSDRFSAERTGGSVSTLTIQRTQQEDSAVYLCASSLGGTRAGELFFGEGSRLTVL.

The CDR3, as DNA: TGTGCCAGCAGCCATAAACCCCCTACGGAGCAGTACTTC. Its translation: CASSHKPPTEQYF. The genes are TRBV7-2 and TRBJ2-7; D unresolved. The CDR3 is 13 residues long. Trimming took 5 bases from V and 7 from J, leaving 15 bases between them. Germline lookup yields CDR1 SGHTA and CDR2 FQGNSA.

A single count supports this clone. The chain uses TRBV30 and TRBJ2-1, with D possibly TRBD2 on 5 matching bases. V dropped 0 bases and J dropped 0 bases, with 12 bases sitting between them. CDR3 length: 16 residues. Germline V gives CDR1 GTSNPN, CDR2 SVGIG (reference sequence). The CDR3 reads CAWSVLDSSSYNEQFF. The CDR3 DNA reads TGTGCCTGGAGTGTACTGGACTCCAGCTCCTACAATGAGCAGTTCTTC.

The chain has TRBV13 and TRBJ2-3; possible D gene TRBD2, 6 bases. CDR1 PRHDT and CDR2 FYEKMQ come from the germline V gene (reference sequence). V shed 1 base and J shed 8 bases, with 28 bases lying between them. This CDR3 comprises 19 residues. The CDR3 region is CASSLAPAGTFDRVGTQYF. Written as DNA, the CDR3 is TGTGCCAGCAGCTTAGCCCCAGCGGGCACATTCGATCGGGTGGGTACGCAGTATTTT.

The V gene is TRBV4-1, the J gene TRBJ1-5; D not certain. This CDR3 is built from 14 residues. The germline V gene has CDR1 MGHRA and CDR2 YSYEKL. The germline V and J ends were trimmed by 1 base and 7 bases, with 11 bases remaining between them. DNA for the CDR3: TGCGCCAGCAGCCAAGGTGAGGGAGGGCAGCCCCAGCATTTT. Translation gives CASSQGEGGQPQHF.

The chain uses TRBV28 and TRBJ2-2, with a tentative D call TRBD2 (6 bases). The CDR3 is made up of 17 amino acids. CDR1 and CDR2 (germline): MDHEN, SYDVKM. V shed 6 bases and J shed 1 base, with 18 bases lying between them. CDR3 sequence reads: CASSKRAGSLNTGELFF. The DNA for the CDR3 is TGTGCCAGCAGCAAACGGGCGGGGAGCCTGAACACCGGGGAGCTGTTTTTT.

This chain connects TRBV28 to TRBJ2-7, with TRBD2 identical over 12 bases. The CDR3 spans 17 residues. The germline gives CDR1 MDHEN, CDR2 SYDVKM. With V trimmed by 5 bases and J by 0 bases, 8 bases remained unmatched. DNA for the CDR3: TGTGCCAGCAGTCCACTGATGACTAGCGGGGGCTCCTACGAGCAGTACTTC. Translation gives CASSPLMTSGGSYEQYF.

This clone was counted many times. CDR3: CASTKTSGSTDTQYF. DNA of the CDR3: TGTGCCAGCACTAAGACTAGCGGGAGCACAGATACGCAGTATTTT. The chain combines TRBV6-4 with TRBJ2-3; 10 bases line up with TRBD2. Germline-derived CDR1 and CDR2 are MRHNA and SNTAGT. V gave up 7 bases and J gave up 0 bases; unmatched junction bases: 4. This CDR3 comprises 15 residues.

This clone came up a few times. V is TRBV27 and J is TRBJ2-4; possible D gene TRBD2, 5 bases. Germline CDR1 is MNHEY and CDR2 is SMNVEV (reference sequence). V lost 8 bases and J lost 1, with 6 bases in between. The CDR3 spans 12 residues. CDR3 sequence reads: CASGEAKNIQYF. The CDR3 DNA reads TGTGCCAGCGGGGAGGCCAAAAACATTCAGTACTTC.

V gene TRBV28 combines with J gene TRBJ1-2; 8 bases are a match to TRBD1. With 6 bases clipped from V and 4 bases from J, the junction kept 10 bases outside the gene matches. Germline V CDR1 and CDR2: MDHEN, SYDVKM. This CDR3 is built from 15 residues. Here the CDR3 DNA reads TGTGCCAGCAGCCTGACAGGGGCTAGTATCTATGGCTACACCTTC. It is translated as CASSLTGASIYGYTF.

This chain links TRBV6-5 with TRBJ2-5; 10 positions match TRBD2. This CDR3 contains 15 residues. Trimming removed 4 bases from V and 3 bases from J; junction bases left unmatched: 5. Germline loops: CDR1 MNHEY, CDR2 SVGAGI. CDR3: CASSSAGGGEETQYF. In DNA, the CDR3 is TGTGCCAGCAGTTCAGCGGGAGGGGGTGAAGAGACCCAGTACTTC.

The chain is built from TRBV7-3 and TRBJ2-5; D is possibly TRBD2 (5 bases). This CDR3 is 14 amino acids long. V dropped 4 bases and J dropped 1 base, with 10 bases sitting between them. Per germline, CDR1 SGHTA and CDR2 FQGTGA. The CDR3 DNA is TGTGCCAGCAGCTCGAAAGAGGGCCAAGAGACCCAGTACTTC. Encoded protein: CASSSKEGQETQYF.

The CDR3 protein is CASGGGTSGTEQYF. DNA of the CDR3: TGTGCCAGTGGGGGGGGGACTAGCGGGACCGAGCAGTACTTC. The rearrangement joins TRBV9 to TRBJ2-7, with 13 nucleotides matching TRBD2. Germline loops: CDR1 SGDLS, CDR2 YYNGEE. The CDR3 is 14 amino acids. V gave up 8 bases and J gave up 6 bases; unmatched junction bases: 8.

This chain connects TRBV9 to TRBJ2-1; 13 positions agree with TRBD2. CDR1 and CDR2 (germline): SGDLS, YYNGEE. The CDR3 has 17 residues. V lost 1 base, J lost 9 bases, and 10 bases stayed unmatched. This CDR3 is CASSVTSGRAFFFEQFF. The CDR3 DNA reads TGTGCCAGCAGCGTAACTAGCGGGAGGGCCTTTTTTTTTGAGCAGTTCTTC.

The CDR3 loop reads CASSSLTIEAFF. CDR3 DNA sequence: TGTGCCAGCAGTTCCTTAACAATTGAAGCTTTCTTT. The chain joins TRBV28 to TRBJ1-1, with no clear D. V lost 4 bases, J lost 7 bases, and 10 bases lay in between. The CDR3 is 12 amino acids. Germline CDR1 is MDHEN and CDR2 is SYDVKM.

In its sample, this clone was seen a few times. This sequence joins TRBV7-9 and TRBJ1-2; 7 nucleotides match TRBD1. Trimming took 5 bases from V and 4 from J; bases not matched to a gene: 7. The CDR3 length is 14 residues. Looked up from germline, CDR1 is SEHNR and CDR2 is FQNEAQ (reference sequence). CDR3 nucleotide sequence: TGTGCCAGCAGCCCCCGACAGGGTATCTATGGCTACACCTTC. Protein: CASSPRQGIYGYTF.

This chain uses TRBV18 with TRBJ2-7; 7 bases map to TRBD2. Looked up from germline, CDR1 is KGHSH and CDR2 is LQKENI. The CDR3 totals 16 residues. Trimming removed 2 bases from V and 0 bases from J; junction bases left unmatched: 7. The CDR3 here is CASSPVLAVASYEQYF. DNA of the CDR3: TGTGCCAGCTCACCAGTCCTAGCGGTAGCCTCCTACGAGCAGTACTTC.